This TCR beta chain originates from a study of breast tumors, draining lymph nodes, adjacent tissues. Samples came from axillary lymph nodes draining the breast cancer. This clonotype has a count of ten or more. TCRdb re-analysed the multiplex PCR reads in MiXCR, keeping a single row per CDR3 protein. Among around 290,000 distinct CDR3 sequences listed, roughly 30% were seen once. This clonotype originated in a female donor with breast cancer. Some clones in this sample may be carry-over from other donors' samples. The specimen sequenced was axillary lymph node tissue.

The CDR3 reads CASSYVTSVGGDEQFF. CDR3 nucleotide sequence: TGTGCCAGCAGTTACGTGACTTCCGTCGGGGGCGATGAGCAGTTCTTC. This chain uses TRBV6-6 with TRBJ2-1, with D perhaps assigned TRBD1 or TRBD2 (6 bases each). The CDR3 is 16 amino acids. V was clipped by 2 bases and J by 8 bases, with 19 bases between them. Germline V gives CDR1 MNHNY, CDR2 SVGAGI (reference sequence).